These T cell receptor beta chains were read from a single sample in a study of control samples from healthy donors and cancer patients. Libraries were prepared by immunoSEQ multiplex PCR; TCRdb keeps only in-frame clonotypes and omits some of them. The sample carries about 130,000 clones, 80% to 95% recorded once. Sequenced: blood. The receptor source for this set is a man between 40 and 49 years old in good health. Both conserved end residues are part of each CDR3. A D gene is named only where the DNA matches it firmly. Rows may omit the clone size; those that give it use once, few, many or a size class.

>TRBV11-2|TRBD1|TRBJ2-1|.
TGTGCCAGCAGCCGAGCCGGGACAGGGATTAGCGATGAGCAGTTCTTC
CASSRAGTGISDEQFF
>TRBV6-5|.|TRBJ1-1|few
TGTGCCAGCAGTTACTTATCCTTGAACACTGAAGCTTTCTTT
CASSYLSLNTEAFF
>TRBV10-2|.|TRBJ2-2|.
TGCGCCAGCAGTGAGGGCCCGAACACCGGGGAGCTGTTTTTT
CASSEGPNTGELFF
>TRBV10-2|.|TRBJ1-2|.
TGCGCCAGCAGTGACAGGAAGTATGGCTACACCTTC
CASSDRKYGYTF
>TRBV6-5|TRBD2|TRBJ2-1|.
TGTGCCAGCAGTTCGCCGGGACTAGCGGGGCCCAATGAGCAGTTCTTC
CASSSPGLAGPNEQFF
>TRBV7-8|.|TRBJ1-4|.
TGTGCCAGTTCCGCGAGGCCGACAACTAATGAAAAACTGTTTTTT
CASSARPTTNEKLFF
>TRBV12-3/TRBV12-4|.|TRBJ2-1|.
TGTGCCAGCACCCCGGGACGTACGGCCGAGCAGTTCTTC
CASTPGRTAEQFF
>TRBV19|.|TRBJ2-2|.
TGTGCCAGTAGTATATACGCCGGGTCCGGGGAGCTGTTTTTT
CASSIYAGSGELFF
>TRBV12-3/TRBV12-4|.|TRBJ2-2|.
TGTGCCAGCAGTTTAGACTTCACCGGGGAGCTGTTTTTT
CASSLDFTGELFF
>TRBV6-2/TRBV6-3|.|TRBJ1-6|.
TGTGCCAGCAGTCCAGAAGCCTATAATTCACCCCTCCACTTT
CASSPEAYNSPLHF
>TRBV30|TRBD2|TRBJ2-2|.
TGTGCCTGGAGCGGGGGGACCACCGGGGAGCTGTTTTTT
CAWSGGTTGELFF
>TRBV5-1|.|TRBJ1-6|.
TGCGCCAGCAGCTTGGATCCCTCCGCACCCCTCCACTTT
CASSLDPSAPLHF
>TRBV2|.|TRBJ2-4|.
TGTGCCAGCAGTGTATGGGGGAACATTCAGTACTTC
CASSVWGNIQYF
>TRBV2|.|TRBJ1-5|.
TGTGCCAGCAGTGACGTCCCCCGGACTAATCAGCCCCAGCATTTT
CASSDVPRTNQPQHF
>TRBV7-9|.|TRBJ1-2|.
TGTGCCAGCAGCTTAGATGCCCAAGCTAACTATGGCTACACCTTC
CASSLDAQANYGYTF
>TRBV7-9|.|TRBJ2-3|.
TGTGCCAGCAGCGACGACGTAAGCACAGATACGCAGTATTTT
CASSDDVSTDTQYF
>TRBV5-1|.|TRBJ2-5|.
TGCGCCAGCAGCCCTGAGACCCAAGAGACCCAGTACTTC
CASSPETQETQYF
>TRBV3-1/TRBV3-2|.|TRBJ2-7|few
TGTGCCAGCAGCCAGGGAGGGGGTATCAGCGGAGACGAGCAGTACTTC
CASSQGGGISGDEQYF
>TRBV25-1|TRBD2|TRBJ2-3|.
TGTGCCAGCAGCCAAGCTATAGCGGGGAGGACCTACACAGATACGCAGTATTTT
CASSQAIAGRTYTDTQYF
>TRBV5-6|TRBD1|TRBJ1-5|few
TGTGCCAGCAGAAAAACCGGGAGGGAGGGGGCCGATAGCAATCAGCCCCAGCATTTT
CASRKTGREGADSNQPQHF
>TRBV9|.|TRBJ1-1|.
TGTGCCAGCAGCGTAGAAATACAGGGAGTGAGCACTGAAGCTTTCTTT
CASSVEIQGVSTEAFF
>TRBV5-1|TRBD2|TRBJ2-3|.
TGCGCCAGCAGCAGATGGACTAGCTACTTATCCCCAGATACGCAGTATTTT
CASSRWTSYLSPDTQYF
>TRBV11-1|.|TRBJ2-7|.
TGTGCCAGCAGCTCCGGGGGTATGGGTCACTACGAGCAGTACTTC
CASSSGGMGHYEQYF
>TRBV29-1|.|TRBJ1-2|.
TGCAGCGTTTTTAAGCAGACGTATGGCTACACCTTC
CSVFKQTYGYTF
>TRBV30|.|TRBJ1-5|.
TGTGCCTGGAGTGTCTCCTCCCTGCAGGGGCGTCAGCCCCAGCATTTT
CAWSVSSLQGRQPQHF
>TRBV19|TRBD1|TRBJ2-7|.
TGTGCCAGTAGTTTCGCGGGACAGGACTACGAGCAGTACTTC
CASSFAGQDYEQYF
>TRBV5-1|.|TRBJ2-4|.
TGCGCCAGCAGCCCTACCTTAATTCAGGGTGGGGGTATTCAGTACTTC
CASSPTLIQGGGIQYF
>TRBV13|TRBD1|TRBJ1-3|few
TGTGCCAGCAGCGGAGGACAGGGGGAGGCTGGAAACACCATATATTTT
CASSGGQGEAGNTIYF
>TRBV19|.|TRBJ2-5|.
TGTGCCAGTAGTTCGGACAGTCAAGAGACCCAGTACTTC
CASSSDSQETQYF